This TCR beta chain emerged from a study of blood T cell repertoires in COVID-19. Overall study: Acute and convalescent COVID-19 specimens originated in the United States, Italy and Spain.

In the original analysis: Nucleated cell counts were estimated from reference gene primer amplification. Repertoires were generated with immunoSEQ multiplex PCR, while TCRdb's copy carries only in-frame clones and drops some. The DNA gave D and trimming, while V, J and clone size come from that table. The sample carries 150,000 or so clones, over 75% recorded once. This clone occurred a few times. Germline loops: CDR1 SQVTM, CDR2 ANQGSEA. Trimming cost V 4 bases and J 8 bases, with 17 bases left between them. CDR3 length: 13 residues. V gene TRBV29-1 combines with J gene TRBJ1-2; D may be TRBD1 (6 bases). Source material: peripheral blood. This receptor was taken from a human donor in a cohort sampled during active COVID-19. The CDR3 nucleotides read TGCAGCGTTGGAGCGTCAGGGGCGGAGGGCTACACCTTC. Protein product: CSVGASGAEGYTF.